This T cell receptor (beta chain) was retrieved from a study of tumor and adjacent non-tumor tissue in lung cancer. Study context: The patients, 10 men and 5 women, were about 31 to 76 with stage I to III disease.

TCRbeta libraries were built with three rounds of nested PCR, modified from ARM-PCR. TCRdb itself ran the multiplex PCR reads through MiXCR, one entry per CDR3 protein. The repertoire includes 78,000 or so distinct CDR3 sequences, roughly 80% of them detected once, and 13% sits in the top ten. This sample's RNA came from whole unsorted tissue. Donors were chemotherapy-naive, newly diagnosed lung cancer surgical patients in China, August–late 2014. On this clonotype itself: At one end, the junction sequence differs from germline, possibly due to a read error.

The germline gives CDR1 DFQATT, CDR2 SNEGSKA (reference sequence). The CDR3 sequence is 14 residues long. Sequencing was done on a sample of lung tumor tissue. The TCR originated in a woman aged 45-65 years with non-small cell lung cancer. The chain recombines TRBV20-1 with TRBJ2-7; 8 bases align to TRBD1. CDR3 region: CSARDLDRGYEHYF. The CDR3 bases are TGCAGTGCTAGAGATTTAGACAGGGGCTACGAGCATTACTTC.